This paragraph covers one T cell receptor beta chain sequence. The protocol was immunoSEQ multiplex PCR, while the TCRdb copy is restricted to in-frame clones and leaves out a portion. The repertoire holds some 67,000 clones, 80% to 90% seen once, with 2% to 2.5% in the top ten. The entry originates in a study of control samples from healthy donors and cancer patients. The sequenced sample consisted of PBMCs. This receptor was identified in a woman between 50 and 59 years old with head and neck cancer.

CDR3 residues: CASSQDEGSMQYF. DNA for the CDR3: TGCGCCAGCAGCCAAGATGAGGGTTCGATGCAGTACTTC. The chain combines TRBV4-1 with TRBJ2-7, with D perhaps matching TRBD2 (5 bases). The CDR3 runs to 13 residues. V was clipped by 0 bases and J by 9 bases, with 12 bases between them. The germline V gene has CDR1 MGHRA and CDR2 YSYEKL.